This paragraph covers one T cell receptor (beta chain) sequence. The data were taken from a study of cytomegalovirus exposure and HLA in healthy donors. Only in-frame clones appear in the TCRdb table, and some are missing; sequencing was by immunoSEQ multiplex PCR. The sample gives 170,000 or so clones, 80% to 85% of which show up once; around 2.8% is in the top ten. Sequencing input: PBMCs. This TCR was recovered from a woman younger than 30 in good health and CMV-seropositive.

The CDR3 DNA is TGTGCCACCGGGACAGGGGGATCAGATACGCAGTATTTT. Its translation is CATGTGGSDTQYF. The chain recombines TRBV15 with TRBJ2-3, with 11 bases that match TRBD1. This CDR3 is built from 13 residues. Germline CDR1 reads LNHNV; CDR2 reads YYDKDF (reference sequence). The V segment lost 8 bases and the J segment 4 bases; nucleotides outside the gene matches: 2.